This T cell receptor beta chain was recovered during a study of cytomegalovirus exposure and HLA in healthy donors. Here immunoSEQ multiplex PCR was the method, and the copy in TCRdb shows in-frame clones only, minus some. The repertoire holds fewer than 200,000 clones, with about 90% as singletons. The V end lost 0 bases, the J end lost 4 bases, and 12 bases lay between the germline ends. Germline V gives CDR1 SGHAT, CDR2 FQNNGV. The CDR3 totals 16 residues. The chain uses TRBV11-2 and TRBJ1-4, with TRBD1 as a possible D gene (5 bases). Specimen: PBMCs. The TCR was taken from a woman aged 18-29 years in good health and CMV-seropositive. Here the CDR3 reads CASSLEGRLINEKLFF. The CDR3 DNA sequence: TGTGCCAGCAGCTTAGAGGGGCGGCTGATTAATGAAAAACTGTTTTTT.